This TCR beta chain appears in the sequencing data of a study of diagnostic markers for celiac disease. According to its frequency, this clonotype is large. The length of the CDR3 is 14 residues. Per germline, CDR1 DFQATT and CDR2 SNEGSKA (reference sequence). TCRdb reprocessed the reads, with one entry per CDR3 protein and no DNA. There are approximately 1,600 distinct CDR3 sequences in the sample, with roughly a tenth held by the top ten. V and J are TRBV20-1 and TRBJ2-3; as DNA is missing, the TRBD1 call by TCRdb cannot be tested. Sequencing was carried out using either unsorted cells or a sorted T cell fraction (not recorded which). This receptor was identified in a human donor. The CDR3 sequence: CSASWGGGTDTQYF.